A single sample is the source of the 6 T cell receptor beta chains below, sequenced in a study of early T cells in non-severe SARS-CoV-2 infection. MiXCR was run by TCRdb on the 5' RACE reads, yielding one entry per CDR3 protein. The data show 100,000 to 120,000 distinct CDR3 sequences, around 10% seen once. The sample comprised whole blood. These TCRs come from an adult who was a healthcare worker with PCR-confirmed SARS-CoV-2 infection or an uninfected control (not recorded which).

The V and J genes are TRBV5-1 and TRBJ2-5; tentative D call: TRBD2 (6 bases). Germline values: CDR1 SGHRS, CDR2 YFSETQ. This CDR3 spans 14 amino acids. Deletions cut 4 bases from V and 1 base from J, with 11 bases between. The CDR3 DNA follows: TGCGCCAGCAGCCAAAAGGGACTCCAAGAGACCCAGTACTTC. Translating gives CASSQKGLQETQYF. Complete variable domain (other parts from reference TRBV5-1 and TRBJ2-5): KAGVTQTPRYLIKTRGQQVTLSCSPISGHRSVSWYQQTPGQGLQFLFEYFSETQRNKGNFPGRFSGRQFSNSRSEMNVSTLELGDSALYLCASSQKGLQETQYFGPGTRLLVL.

This clonotype was counted many times. V is TRBV29-1 and J is TRBJ2-5; D not resolved. CDR1 and CDR2 from the germline V gene are SQVTM and ANQGSEA. Trimming left V 7 bases short and J 3 bases short, with 12 bases between. CDR3 length equals 12 residues. CDR3 DNA: TGCAGCGCCAAGAGCCATGAAGAGACCCAGTACTTC. Encoded protein: CSAKSHEETQYF.

This clonotype was counted between two and nine times. J is TRBJ1-1 and V is TRBV4-1, with TRBD1 matching over 7 bases. Per the germline V gene, CDR1 is MGHRA and CDR2 is YSYEKL. The CDR3 totals 14 residues. V lost 6 bases, J lost 3 bases, and 7 bases stayed unmatched. In DNA, the CDR3 is TGCGCCAGCAGAGGACAGGCATGGTACACTGAAGCTTTCTTT. Its translation: CASRGQAWYTEAFF.

This clonotype occurred a few times. This CDR3 reads CASSLFTSGVQETQYF. As DNA, the CDR3 is TGTGCCAGCAGTTTGTTCACTAGCGGGGTCCAAGAGACCCAGTACTTC. This chain joins TRBV28 and TRBJ2-5, with 10 nucleotides matching TRBD2. The CDR3 sequence is 16 residues long. The V and J ends lost 3 bases and 1 base, in that order; junction bases with no gene match: 5. The germline V gene has CDR1 MDHEN and CDR2 SYDVKM.

This clonotype was observed a few times. V usage is TRBV5-5 and J usage is TRBJ2-1, with 10 bases that match TRBD2. The CDR3 is 16 amino acids. Germline V gene lookup returns CDR1 SGHKS and CDR2 YYEKEE (reference sequence). J gave up 6 bases and V 1 base, and 7 bases lay outside the gene matches. CDR3 sequence: CASSLYPAGGPNEQFF. The CDR3 bases are TGTGCCAGCAGCTTGTATCCAGCGGGAGGGCCCAATGAGCAGTTCTTC.

J is TRBJ2-1 and V is TRBV5-1; possibly TRBD2 for D (6 bases). The V gene lost 5 bases and the J gene lost 9 bases, with 15 bases spanning the gap. CDR3 length equals 13 residues. Germline CDR1 SGHRS, CDR2 YFSETQ. CDR3 bases: TGCGCCAGCAGTCCGGGAGTGGCGGGTGAGCAGTTCTTC. It specifies CASSPGVAGEQFF.